This T cell receptor (beta chain) was found in a study of shared clonotypes between healthy human individuals. Concerning this clone itself: Other DNA sequences in the same sample also yield this CDR3.

This CDR3 has 14 amino acids. Germline values: CDR1 SGHNT, CDR2 YYREEE (reference sequence). Trimming removed 0 bases from V and 1 base from J, with 8 bases in between. Deep-level settings were used for running the assay. Data came from immunoSEQ multiplex PCR; TCRdb stores just in-frame clones and leaves some out. The sample has about 2 million clones; 90% to 95% are singletons. The J gene is TRBJ2-7, the V gene TRBV5-4; the D gene is possibly TRBD1 (5 bases). The receptor comes from a man between 18 and 29 years old in good health. Material for sequencing was naive CD4+ T cells sorted from blood. Subset noted: CD45RA+ positively selected. DNA for the CDR3: TGTGCCAGCAGCTTGGACAGGTCTTCCTACGAGCAGTACTTC. Translation gives CASSLDRSSYEQYF.